This T cell receptor (beta chain) came from a study of shared clonotypes between healthy human individuals. Study results and caveats: A small donor pool kept down the genetic and exposure-history diversity that was represented.

Data came from immunoSEQ multiplex PCR; TCRdb stores just in-frame clones and leaves some out. The table records about 2.1 million clones, 93% of them present only once. CD45RO-negative CD8 cells positively selected for CCR7 made up the naive population, which excluded terminally differentiated effector memory CD45RA+ cells. CDR3 length: 13 residues. As to this clone: What it binds is not known.

The material sequenced was naive CD8+ T cells from PBMCs. This TCR came from a man aged 18 to 35 in good health. Some clones in this sample may be carry-over from other donors' samples. This chain uses TRBV12-2 with TRBJ2-7; whether TRBD2, the table's D call, matches the DNA was not checked. TRBV12-2 is classified as a pseudogene. The CDR3 DNA is TGTGCAAGTCGGGTGCGAGTGAGCGACGAGCAGTACTTC. It yields the protein CASRVRVSDEQYF.